What follows are 18 T cell receptor beta chains derived from one specimen sequenced in a study of blood T cell repertoires in COVID-19. Here immunoSEQ multiplex PCR was the method, and the copy in TCRdb shows in-frame clones only, minus some. This sample has more than 110,000 clones; about 88% occur once, and the top ten carry over 9.5%. Sequencing used peripheral blood. The receptors derive from a man in his fifties or sixties with active or convalescent COVID-19.

The rearrangement uses TRBV24-1 and TRBJ2-3; 7 bases align to TRBD1. The trim removed 4 bases at V and 0 bases at J, leaving 9 bases unmatched. CDR3 length: 17 amino acids. Germline V gene data show CDR1 as KGHDR and CDR2 as SFDVKD. In DNA form, the CDR3 reads TGTGCCACCAGTGAGACAGGGACAAGACCTAGCACAGATACGCAGTATTTT. Protein product: CATSETGTRPSTDTQYF.

The gene calls are TRBV24-1 and TRBJ1-2; weak D call: TRBD1 (5 bases). CDR1 is KGHDR, CDR2 SFDVKD, per germline. Trimming stripped 4 bases from V and 4 bases from J, with 12 bases between. CDR3 length: 14 amino acids. CDR3 sequence reads: CATSDPTVAYGYTF. CDR3 DNA sequence: TGTGCCACCAGTGACCCGACAGTTGCCTATGGCTACACCTTC.

The rearrangement uses TRBV7-8 and TRBJ1-2, with TRBD1 matching 8 bases. The CDR3 spans 15 residues. V lost 5 bases, J lost 0 bases, and 5 bases stayed unmatched. Per the germline V gene, CDR1 is SGHVS and CDR2 is FQNEAQ. The CDR3 region has the DNA TGTGCCAGCAGCCACGGACAGGGCGCTAACTATGGCTACACCTTC. This encodes CASSHGQGANYGYTF. Together with reference TRBV7-8 and TRBJ1-2, the CDR3 gives the full variable domain: GAGVSQSPRYKVAKRGQDVALRCDPISGHVSLFWYQQALGQGPEFLTYFQNEAQLDKSGLPSDRFFAERPEGSVSTLKIQRTQQEDSAVYLCASSHGQGANYGYTFGSGTRLTVV.

V and J are TRBV5-4 and TRBJ1-6, with 10 bases fitting TRBD1. From germline, CDR1 is SGHNT and CDR2 YYREEE (reference sequence). CDR3 length equals 15 residues. Germline trimming cut 4 bases from V and 7 bases from J; bases unmatched to any gene: 5. The CDR3 is CASSPTGGRNSPLHF. In DNA form, the CDR3 reads TGTGCCAGCAGCCCGACAGGGGGCAGGAATTCACCCCTCCACTTT.

Only one count was recorded for this clone. The CDR3 region is CASSLLGGQGGREQYF. DNA for the CDR3: TGTGCCAGCAGCTTGTTGGGAGGACAGGGAGGACGCGAGCAGTACTTC. The rearrangement uses TRBV5-6 and TRBJ2-7; TRBD1 agrees at 8 bases. Per the germline V gene, CDR1 is SGHDT and CDR2 is YYEEEE. V lost 1 base and J lost 6; bases outside the gene matches: 12. This CDR3 spans 16 amino acids.

V gene TRBV9 combines with J gene TRBJ2-3, with 9 positions matching TRBD2. The CDR3 runs to 13 residues. CDR1 and CDR2 from the germline V gene are SGDLS and YYNGEE. V shed 7 bases and J 3 bases; nucleotides not matched to a gene: 3. CDR3 DNA sequence: TGTGCCAGCGCTAGCGGGGAGACAGATACGCAGTATTTT. Encoded protein: CASASGETDTQYF.

This sequence joins TRBV28 and TRBJ1-2; 8 bases are shared with TRBD1. V was clipped by 3 bases and J by 8 bases; unmatched bases: 11. CDR3 length equals 15 residues. The V gene's germline CDR1 is MDHEN and CDR2 SYDVKM. CDR3 in amino acids: CASSFANDRGRGYTF. Here the CDR3 DNA reads TGTGCCAGCAGTTTCGCCAACGACAGGGGACGCGGCTACACCTTC.

Here the CDR3 DNA reads TGTGCCAGTAGTATCCGGCAGGGAGGGTATATTGAGCAGTTCTTC. This codes for CASSIRQGGYIEQFF. The V and J genes are TRBV19 and TRBJ2-1, with 7 nucleotides matching TRBD2. This CDR3 comprises 15 residues. The germline V gene has CDR1 LNHDA and CDR2 SQIVND (reference sequence). V shed 3 bases, J shed 9 bases, and the junction held 11 bases outside the gene matches.

V and J are TRBV7-9 and TRBJ2-5, with D possibly matching TRBD2 (6 bases). Germline-derived CDR1 and CDR2 are SEHNR and FQNEAQ (reference sequence). The CDR3 runs 14 residues. V lost 0 bases to trimming and J lost 3 bases, with 8 bases between them. The CDR3 is CASSLAGSKETQYF. CDR3 coding DNA: TGTGCCAGCAGCTTAGCCGGGAGCAAAGAGACCCAGTACTTC.

The genes are TRBV18 and TRBJ2-4; tentative D call: TRBD1 (6 bases). V dropped 7 bases and J dropped 0 bases, with 16 bases sitting between them. There are 16 residues in the CDR3. Germline V gene lookup returns CDR1 KGHSH and CDR2 LQKENI. CDR3 residues: CASFPDRILAKNIQYF. The CDR3 DNA sequence: TGTGCCAGCTTTCCCGACAGGATCCTAGCCAAAAACATTCAGTACTTC. The complete variable domain, with remaining parts taken from reference TRBV18 and TRBJ2-4, reads NAGVMQNPRHLVRRRGQEARLRCSPMKGHSHVYWYRQLPEEGLKFMVYLQKENIIDESGMPKERFSAEFPKEGPSILRIQQVVRGDSAAYFCASFPDRILAKNIQYFGAGTRLSVL.

This chain connects TRBV7-2 to TRBJ1-5; TRBD1 matches 7 bases. The CDR3 length is 16 residues. From germline, CDR1 is SGHTA and CDR2 FQGNSA. The V segment lost 4 bases and the J segment 2 bases; nucleotides outside the gene matches: 8. CDR3 amino acids: CASSWTSGQRNQPQHF. The CDR3 DNA follows: TGTGCCAGCAGCTGGACATCGGGACAGCGCAATCAGCCCCAGCATTTT.

This CDR3 reads CASSGPMGQGLSPGYTF. The CDR3, as DNA: TGTGCCAGCAGTGGACCTATGGGACAGGGACTATCCCCCGGCTACACCTTC. The chain uses TRBV6-1 and TRBJ1-2, with 9 bases aligning to TRBD1. The CDR3 loop spans 17 amino acids. Per germline, CDR1 MNHNS and CDR2 SASEGT. The junction had 17 bases not matched to a gene; V was cut back by 4 bases and J by 8 bases.

The V and J genes are TRBV28 and TRBJ2-7, with 7 bases fitting TRBD2. The junction had 9 bases not matched to a gene; V was cut back by 5 bases and J by 5 bases. CDR3 length: 14 residues. Germline CDR1 and CDR2: MDHEN and SYDVKM. The CDR3 loop reads CASSPPQTSHEQYF. For the CDR3, the DNA is TGTGCCAGCAGTCCCCCCCAGACTAGCCACGAGCAGTACTTC.

The DNA for the CDR3 is TGTGCCAGCAGCTTGCAGGCTAGCGGGAGATACGAGCAGTACTTC. It encodes CASSLQASGRYEQYF. The chain carries TRBV5-4 and TRBJ2-7, with TRBD2 identical over 10 bases. The CDR3 has 15 amino acids. The junction had 5 bases not matched to a gene; V was cut back by 1 base and J by 4 bases. CDR1 is SGHNT and CDR2 is YYREEE in the germline V gene (reference sequence).

The J gene is TRBJ2-7, the V gene TRBV12-3 or TRBV12-4; D unresolved. This CDR3 is 13 amino acids long. The ends were cut back, 4 bases at V and 2 bases at J, with 9 bases in the middle. This chain's CDR3 is CASSSYRAYEQYF. CDR3 in DNA: TGTGCCAGCAGTTCTTACCGAGCCTACGAGCAGTACTTC.

The V and J genes are TRBV5-1 and TRBJ1-5, with D perhaps TRBD1 (5 bases). With 3 bases removed from V and 1 base from J, the gap between germline ends came to 8 bases. The CDR3 loop spans 14 amino acids. Germline CDR1 and CDR2: SGHRS and YFSETQ. Here the CDR3 DNA reads TGCGCCAGCAGCTACGGGGGGAGCAATCAGCCCCAGCATTTT. This translates into CASSYGGSNQPQHF.

The rearrangement links TRBV2 to TRBJ1-2, with a possible D match to TRBD1 (5 bases). CDR1 SNHLY and CDR2 FYNNEI come from the germline V gene. Trimming stripped 7 bases from V and 7 bases from J, with 13 bases between. The CDR3 has 12 amino acids. CDR3 region: CASTITGFGYTF. In DNA, the CDR3 is TGTGCCAGCACAATAACAGGCTTTGGCTACACCTTC. The whole variable domain, filled in from reference TRBV2 and TRBJ1-2, reads EPEVTQTPSHQVTQMGQEVILRCVPISNHLYFYWYRQILGQKVEFLVSFYNNEISEKSEIFDDQFSVERPDGSNFTLKIRSTKLEDSAMYFCASTITGFGYTFGSGTRLTVV.

The rearrangement joins TRBV6-4 to TRBJ2-3; tentative D call: TRBD2 (6 bases). V was trimmed by 3 bases and J by 1 base, leaving 14 bases between them. The germline gives CDR1 MRHNA, CDR2 SNTAGT. The CDR3 is 16 residues long. CDR3 bases: TGTGCCAGCAGTGAGGGAGGAGGATCGGGCACAGATACGCAGTATTTT. Its protein product is CASSEGGGSGTDTQYF.